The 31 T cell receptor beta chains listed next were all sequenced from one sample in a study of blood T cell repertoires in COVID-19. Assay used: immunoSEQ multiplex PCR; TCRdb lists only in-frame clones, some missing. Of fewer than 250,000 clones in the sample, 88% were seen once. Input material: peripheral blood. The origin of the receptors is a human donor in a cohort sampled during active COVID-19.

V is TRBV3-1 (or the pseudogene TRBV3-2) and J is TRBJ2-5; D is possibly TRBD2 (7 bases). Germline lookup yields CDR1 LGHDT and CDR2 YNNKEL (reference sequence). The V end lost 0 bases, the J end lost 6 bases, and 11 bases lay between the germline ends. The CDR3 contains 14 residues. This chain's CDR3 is CASSQDGGGKTQYF. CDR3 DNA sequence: TGTGCCAGCAGCCAAGATGGGGGGGGCAAGACCCAGTACTTC.

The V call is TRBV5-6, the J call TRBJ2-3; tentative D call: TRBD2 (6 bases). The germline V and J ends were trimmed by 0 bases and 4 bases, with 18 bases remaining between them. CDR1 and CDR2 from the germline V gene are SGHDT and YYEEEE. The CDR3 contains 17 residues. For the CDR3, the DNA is TGTGCCAGCAGCTTGGTTGGTGGCGGGGACGAGGCAGATACGCAGTATTTT. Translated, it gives CASSLVGGGDEADTQYF.

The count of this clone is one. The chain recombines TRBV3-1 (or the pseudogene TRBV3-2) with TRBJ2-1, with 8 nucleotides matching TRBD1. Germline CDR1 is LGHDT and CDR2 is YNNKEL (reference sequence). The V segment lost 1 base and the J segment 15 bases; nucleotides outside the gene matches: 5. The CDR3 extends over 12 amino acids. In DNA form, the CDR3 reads TGTGCCAGCAGCCAAGGGAACAGGGGGAGGTTCTTC. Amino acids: CASSQGNRGRFF.

The CDR3 sequence is CAIGERTNEKLFF. CDR3 nucleotide sequence: TGTGCCATTGGGGAGAGGACTAATGAAAAACTGTTTTTT. The chain is built from TRBV10-3 and TRBJ1-4; D gene uncertain. V shed 9 bases and J shed 2 bases, with 10 bases lying between them. Germline assignment: CDR1 ENHRY and CDR2 SYGVKD. This CDR3 has 13 amino acids.

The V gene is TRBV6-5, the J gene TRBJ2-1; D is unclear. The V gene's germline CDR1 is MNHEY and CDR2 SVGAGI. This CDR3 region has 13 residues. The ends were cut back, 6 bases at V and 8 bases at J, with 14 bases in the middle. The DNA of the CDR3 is TGTGCCAGCAGGCCCCTCAGTCGGGATGAGCAGTTCTTC. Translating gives CASRPLSRDEQFF.

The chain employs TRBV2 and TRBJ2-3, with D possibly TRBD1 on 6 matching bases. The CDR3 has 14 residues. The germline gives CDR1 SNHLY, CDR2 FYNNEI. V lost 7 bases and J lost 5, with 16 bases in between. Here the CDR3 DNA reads TGTGCCAGCATCGAACAGGGAGTTGGAGATACGCAGTATTTT. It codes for CASIEQGVGDTQYF.

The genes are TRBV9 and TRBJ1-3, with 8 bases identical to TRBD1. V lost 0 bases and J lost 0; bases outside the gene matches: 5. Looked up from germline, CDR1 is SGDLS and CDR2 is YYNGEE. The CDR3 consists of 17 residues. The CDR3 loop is CASSVGDRRASGNTIYF. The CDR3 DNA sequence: TGTGCCAGCAGCGTAGGGGACAGGAGGGCCTCTGGAAACACCATATATTTT.

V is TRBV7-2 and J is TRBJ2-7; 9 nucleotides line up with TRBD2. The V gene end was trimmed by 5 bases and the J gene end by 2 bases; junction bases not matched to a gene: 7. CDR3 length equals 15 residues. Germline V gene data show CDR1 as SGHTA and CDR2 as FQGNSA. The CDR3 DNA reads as TGTGCCAGCAGCCCAACTAGCGGGTTACCCTACGAGCAGTACTTC. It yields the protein CASSPTSGLPYEQYF. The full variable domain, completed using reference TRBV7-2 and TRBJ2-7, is GAGVSQSPSNKVTEKGKDVELRCDPISGHTALYWYRQSLGQGLEFLIYFQGNSAPDKSGLPSDRFSAERTGGSVSTLTIQRTQQEDSAVYLCASSPTSGLPYEQYFGPGTRLTVT.

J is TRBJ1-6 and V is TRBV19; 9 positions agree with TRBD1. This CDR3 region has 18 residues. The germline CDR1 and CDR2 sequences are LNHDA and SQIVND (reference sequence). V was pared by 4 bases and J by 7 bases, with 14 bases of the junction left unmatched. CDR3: CASSRGQGNSVWNSPLHF. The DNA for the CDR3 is TGTGCCAGTAGTAGAGGACAGGGGAATTCGGTTTGGAATTCACCCCTCCACTTT.

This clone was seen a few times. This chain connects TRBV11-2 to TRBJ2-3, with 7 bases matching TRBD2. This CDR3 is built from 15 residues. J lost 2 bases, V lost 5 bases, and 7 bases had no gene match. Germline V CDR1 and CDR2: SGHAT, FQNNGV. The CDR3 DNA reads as TGTGCCAGCAGCCCTGGCGGGAGATACACAGATACGCAGTATTTT. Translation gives CASSPGGRYTDTQYF.

The DNA of the CDR3 is TGTGCCAGCAGTTCCGCGTTAAATTTGAACACTGAAGCTTTCTTT. Its protein is CASSSALNLNTEAFF. This chain links TRBV6-5 with TRBJ1-1; D remains ambiguous. CDR3 size: 15 residues. Germline V CDR1 and CDR2: MNHEY, SVGAGI. V was shortened by 4 bases and J by 0 bases, with 12 bases between the two germline ends.

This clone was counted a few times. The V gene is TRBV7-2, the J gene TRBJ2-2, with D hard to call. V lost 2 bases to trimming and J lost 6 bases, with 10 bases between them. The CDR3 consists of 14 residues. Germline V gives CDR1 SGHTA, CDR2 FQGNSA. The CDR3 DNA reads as TGTGCCAGCAGCTTACAGCAGGAATCCGGGGAGCTGTTTTTT. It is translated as CASSLQQESGELFF.

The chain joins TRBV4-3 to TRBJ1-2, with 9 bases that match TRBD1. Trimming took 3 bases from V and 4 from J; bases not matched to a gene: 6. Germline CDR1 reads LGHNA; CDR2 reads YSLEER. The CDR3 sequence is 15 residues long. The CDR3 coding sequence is TGCGCCAGCAGCCAGGAGAACAGGGGGCTCTATGGCTACACCTTC. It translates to CASSQENRGLYGYTF.

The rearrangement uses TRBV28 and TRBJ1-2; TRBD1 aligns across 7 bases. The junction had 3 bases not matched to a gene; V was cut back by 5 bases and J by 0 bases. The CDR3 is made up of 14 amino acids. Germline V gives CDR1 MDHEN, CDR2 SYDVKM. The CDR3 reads CASSAGTANYGYTF. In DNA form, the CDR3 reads TGTGCCAGCAGTGCCGGGACAGCTAACTATGGCTACACCTTC.

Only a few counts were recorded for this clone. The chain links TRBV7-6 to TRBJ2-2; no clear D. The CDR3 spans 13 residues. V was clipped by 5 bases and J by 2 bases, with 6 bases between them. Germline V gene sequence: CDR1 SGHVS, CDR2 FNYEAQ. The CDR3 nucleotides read TGTGCCAGCAGCGTCAGTAACACCGGGGAGCTGTTTTTT. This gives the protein CASSVSNTGELFF.

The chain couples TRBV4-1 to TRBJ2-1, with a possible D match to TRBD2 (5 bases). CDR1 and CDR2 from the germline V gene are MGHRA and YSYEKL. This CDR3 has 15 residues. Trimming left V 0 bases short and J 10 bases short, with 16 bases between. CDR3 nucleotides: TGCGCCAGCAGCCAAGATCTGTGGACTGCTATCGAGCAGTTCTTC. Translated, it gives CASSQDLWTAIEQFF.

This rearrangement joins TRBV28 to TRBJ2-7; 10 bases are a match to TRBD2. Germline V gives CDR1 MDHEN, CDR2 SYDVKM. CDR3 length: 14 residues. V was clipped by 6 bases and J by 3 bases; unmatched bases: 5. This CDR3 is CASRYGTSDYEQYF. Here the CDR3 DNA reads TGTGCCAGCAGATACGGGACTAGCGACTACGAGCAGTACTTC.

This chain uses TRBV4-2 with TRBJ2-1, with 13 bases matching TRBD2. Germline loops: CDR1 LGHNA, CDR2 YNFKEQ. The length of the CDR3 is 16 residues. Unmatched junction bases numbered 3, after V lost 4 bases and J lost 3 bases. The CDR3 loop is CASSPGTSGNYNEQFF. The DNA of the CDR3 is TGTGCCAGCAGCCCTGGGACTAGCGGGAACTACAATGAGCAGTTCTTC.

The DNA for the CDR3 is TGCGCCAGCAGCGGGGGACAGGCCGCAGAGACCCAGTACTTC. This gives the protein CASSGGQAAETQYF. This sequence joins TRBV5-1 and TRBJ2-5, with 8 bases that match TRBD1. The CDR3 runs to 14 residues. The germline V gene encodes CDR1 SGHRS and CDR2 YFSETQ. V lost 4 bases, J lost 4 bases, and 6 bases stayed unmatched. Filled out from reference TRBV5-1 and TRBJ2-5, the complete variable domain reads KAGVTQTPRYLIKTRGQQVTLSCSPISGHRSVSWYQQTPGQGLQFLFEYFSETQRNKGNFPGRFSGRQFSNSRSEMNVSTLELGDSALYLCASSGGQAAETQYFGPGTRLLVL.

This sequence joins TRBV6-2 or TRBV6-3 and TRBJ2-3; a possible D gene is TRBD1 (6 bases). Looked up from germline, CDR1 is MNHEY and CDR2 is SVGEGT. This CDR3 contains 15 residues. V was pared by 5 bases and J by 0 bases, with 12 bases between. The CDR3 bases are TGTGCCAGCAGTCCCAGGGGCGGGAGCACAGATACGCAGTATTTT. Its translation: CASSPRGGSTDTQYF.

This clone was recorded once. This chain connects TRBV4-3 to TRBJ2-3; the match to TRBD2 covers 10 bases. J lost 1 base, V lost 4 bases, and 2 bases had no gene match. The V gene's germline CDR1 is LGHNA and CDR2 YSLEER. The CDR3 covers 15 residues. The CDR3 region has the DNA TGCGCCAGCAGCCGAGGGACTAGCGGCACAGATACGCAGTATTTT. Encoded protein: CASSRGTSGTDTQYF.

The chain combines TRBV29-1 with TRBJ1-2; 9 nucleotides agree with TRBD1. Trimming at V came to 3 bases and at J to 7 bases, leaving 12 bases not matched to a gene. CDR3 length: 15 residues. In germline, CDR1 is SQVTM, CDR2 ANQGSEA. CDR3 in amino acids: CSVEWIPGQGAGYTF. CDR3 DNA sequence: TGCAGCGTTGAGTGGATCCCGGGACAGGGTGCTGGCTACACCTTC.

DNA for the CDR3: TGCGCCAGCAGCGCGGGACAGGGGGCGGCCTACGAGCAGTACTTC. It translates to CASSAGQGAAYEQYF. The V call is TRBV5-1, the J call TRBJ2-7; TRBD1 matches 12 bases. After removal of 4 bases from V and 2 bases from J, the junction contained 4 bases not matched to a gene. The length of the CDR3 is 15 residues. Looked up from germline, CDR1 is SGHRS and CDR2 is YFSETQ. Full variable domain (outside the CDR3, taken from reference TRBV5-1 and TRBJ2-7): KAGVTQTPRYLIKTRGQQVTLSCSPISGHRSVSWYQQTPGQGLQFLFEYFSETQRNKGNFPGRFSGRQFSNSRSEMNVSTLELGDSALYLCASSAGQGAAYEQYFGPGTRLTVT.

CDR3 sequence reads: CASSQGGGPREQFF. CDR3 in DNA: TGTGCCAGCAGCCAAGGGGGGGGGCCACGGGAGCAGTTCTTC. The genes are TRBV3-1 (or the pseudogene TRBV3-2) and TRBJ2-1; TRBD2 might be the D (7 bases). This CDR3 contains 14 residues. Trimming shortened V by 1 base and J by 10 bases, and 14 bases separated the two germline ends. CDR1 and CDR2 from the germline V gene are LGHDT and YNNKEL (reference sequence).

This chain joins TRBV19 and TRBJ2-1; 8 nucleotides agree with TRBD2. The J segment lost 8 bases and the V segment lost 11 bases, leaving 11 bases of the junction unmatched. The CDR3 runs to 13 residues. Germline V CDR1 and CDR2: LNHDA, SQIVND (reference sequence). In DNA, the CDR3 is TGTGCCGTTCGGGGGGGGTTAGGGGATGAGCAGTTCTTC. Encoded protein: CAVRGGLGDEQFF.

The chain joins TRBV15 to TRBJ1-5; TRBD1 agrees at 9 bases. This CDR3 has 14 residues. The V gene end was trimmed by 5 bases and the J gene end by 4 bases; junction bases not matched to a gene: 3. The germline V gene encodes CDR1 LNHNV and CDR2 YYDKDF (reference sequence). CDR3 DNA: TGTGCCACCAGCGGTGGACAGGGGAATCAGCCCCAGCATTTT. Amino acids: CATSGGQGNQPQHF.

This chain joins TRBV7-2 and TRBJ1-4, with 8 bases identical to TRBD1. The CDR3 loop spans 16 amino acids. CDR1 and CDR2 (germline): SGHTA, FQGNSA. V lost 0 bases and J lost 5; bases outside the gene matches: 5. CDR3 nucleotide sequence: TGTGCCAGCAGCTTAGCGTGGACAGGGCCGAATGAAAAACTGTTTTTT. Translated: CASSLAWTGPNEKLFF.

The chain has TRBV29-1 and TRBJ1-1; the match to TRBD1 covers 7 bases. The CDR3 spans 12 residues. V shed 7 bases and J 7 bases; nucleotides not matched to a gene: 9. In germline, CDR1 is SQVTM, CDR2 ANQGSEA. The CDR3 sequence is CSANRGSGEAFF. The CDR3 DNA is TGCAGCGCCAACAGGGGTTCGGGTGAAGCTTTCTTT. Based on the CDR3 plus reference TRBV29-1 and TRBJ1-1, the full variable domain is SAVISQKPSRDICQRGTSLTIQCQVDSQVTMMFWYRQQPGQSLTLIATANQGSEATYESGFVIDKFPISRPNLTFSTLTVSNMSPEDSSIYLCSANRGSGEAFFGQGTRLTVV.

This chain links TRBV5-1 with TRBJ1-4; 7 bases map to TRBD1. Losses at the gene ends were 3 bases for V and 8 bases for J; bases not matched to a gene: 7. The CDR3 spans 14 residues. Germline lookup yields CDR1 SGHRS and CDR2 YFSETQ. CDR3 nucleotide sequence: TGCGCCAGCAGCTCAGGGGGACTGGGAGAAAAACTGTTTTTT. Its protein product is CASSSGGLGEKLFF.

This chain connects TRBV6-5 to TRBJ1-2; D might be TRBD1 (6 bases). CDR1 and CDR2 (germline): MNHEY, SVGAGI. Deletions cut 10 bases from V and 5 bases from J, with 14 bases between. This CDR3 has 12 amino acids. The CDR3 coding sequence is TGTGCCACACACAGGGCTTGGTATGGCTACACCTTC. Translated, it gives CATHRAWYGYTF.

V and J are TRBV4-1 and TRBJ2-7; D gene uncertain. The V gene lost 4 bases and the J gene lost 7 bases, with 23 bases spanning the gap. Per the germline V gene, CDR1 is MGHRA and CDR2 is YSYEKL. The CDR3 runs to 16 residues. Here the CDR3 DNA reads TGCGCCAGCAGCCGTTACATGGCGAGCGCTATAGTGGAGCAGTACTTC. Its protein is CASSRYMASAIVEQYF.